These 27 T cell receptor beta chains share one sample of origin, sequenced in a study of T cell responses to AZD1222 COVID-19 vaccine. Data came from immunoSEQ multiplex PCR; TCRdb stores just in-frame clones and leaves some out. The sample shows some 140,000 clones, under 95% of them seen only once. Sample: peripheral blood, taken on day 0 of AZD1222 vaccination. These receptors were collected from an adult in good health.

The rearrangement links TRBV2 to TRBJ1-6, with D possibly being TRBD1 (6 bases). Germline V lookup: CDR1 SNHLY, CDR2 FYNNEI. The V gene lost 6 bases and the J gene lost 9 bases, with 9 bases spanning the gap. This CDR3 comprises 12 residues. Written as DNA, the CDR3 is TGTGCCAGCAGCTCGGGGGCTTCACCCCTCCACTTT. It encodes CASSSGASPLHF.

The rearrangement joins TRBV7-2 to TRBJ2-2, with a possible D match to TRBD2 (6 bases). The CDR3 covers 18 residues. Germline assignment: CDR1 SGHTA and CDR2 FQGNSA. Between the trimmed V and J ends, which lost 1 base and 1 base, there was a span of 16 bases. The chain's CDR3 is CASSLGVGLTRNTGELFF. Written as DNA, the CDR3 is TGTGCCAGCAGCTTAGGGGTGGGACTGACGCGGAACACCGGGGAGCTGTTTTTT.

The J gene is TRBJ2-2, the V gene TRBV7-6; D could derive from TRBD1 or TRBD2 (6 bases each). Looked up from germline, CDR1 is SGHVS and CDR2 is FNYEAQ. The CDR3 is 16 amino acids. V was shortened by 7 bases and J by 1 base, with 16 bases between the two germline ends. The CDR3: CASNTWKGGNTGELFF. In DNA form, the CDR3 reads TGTGCCAGCAACACCTGGAAGGGGGGGAACACCGGGGAGCTGTTTTTT.

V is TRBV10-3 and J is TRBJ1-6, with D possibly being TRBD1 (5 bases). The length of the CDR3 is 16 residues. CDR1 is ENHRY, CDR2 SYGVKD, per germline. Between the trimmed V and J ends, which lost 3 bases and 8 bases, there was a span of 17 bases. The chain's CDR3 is CAISEGRQGGYSPLHF. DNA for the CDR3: TGTGCCATCAGTGAAGGAAGGCAGGGCGGATATTCACCCCTCCACTTT.

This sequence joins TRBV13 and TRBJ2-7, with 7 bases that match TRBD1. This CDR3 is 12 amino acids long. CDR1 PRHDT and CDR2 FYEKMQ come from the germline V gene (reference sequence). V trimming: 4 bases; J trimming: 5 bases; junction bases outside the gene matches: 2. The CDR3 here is CASSSTGHEQYF. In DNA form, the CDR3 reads TGTGCCAGCAGCTCGACAGGGCACGAGCAGTACTTC.

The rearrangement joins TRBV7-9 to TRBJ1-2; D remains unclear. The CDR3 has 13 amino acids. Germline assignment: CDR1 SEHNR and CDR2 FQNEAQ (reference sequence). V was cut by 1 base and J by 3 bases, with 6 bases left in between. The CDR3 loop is CASSLDGDYGYTF. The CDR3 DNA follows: TGTGCCAGCAGCTTAGATGGGGACTATGGCTACACCTTC.

DNA of the CDR3: TGTGCCTCGGACCCGGGACCTGGCTATGAAAAACTGTTTTTT. Amino acids: CASDPGPGYEKLFF. The chain is built from TRBV6-5 and TRBJ1-4; D possibly corresponds to TRBD1 (5 bases). The CDR3 extends over 14 amino acids. CDR1 and CDR2 from the germline V gene are MNHEY and SVGAGI. V was pared by 11 bases and J by 6 bases, with 19 bases between.

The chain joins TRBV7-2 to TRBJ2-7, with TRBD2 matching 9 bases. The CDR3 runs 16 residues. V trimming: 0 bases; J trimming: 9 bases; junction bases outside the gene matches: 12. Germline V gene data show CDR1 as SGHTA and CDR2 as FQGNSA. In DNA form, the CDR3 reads TGTGCCAGCAGCTTAGCGGGGGTGGGACTAGCCTCGGGGCAGTACTTC. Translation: CASSLAGVGLASGQYF.

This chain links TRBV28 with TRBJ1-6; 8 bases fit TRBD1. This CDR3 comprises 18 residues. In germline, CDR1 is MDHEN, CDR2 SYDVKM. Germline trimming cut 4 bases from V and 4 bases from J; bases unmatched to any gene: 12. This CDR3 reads CASSSSTGASLYNSPLHF. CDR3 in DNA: TGTGCCAGCAGTTCCTCGACAGGGGCATCGTTGTATAATTCACCCCTCCACTTT.

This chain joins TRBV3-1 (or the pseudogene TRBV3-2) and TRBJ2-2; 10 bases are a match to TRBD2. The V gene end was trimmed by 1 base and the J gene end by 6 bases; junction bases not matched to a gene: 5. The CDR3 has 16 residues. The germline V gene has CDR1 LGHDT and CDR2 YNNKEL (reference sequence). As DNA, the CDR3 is TGTGCCAGCAGCCAAGCCGGGACTAGCGTCGCCGGGGAGCTGTTTTTT. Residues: CASSQAGTSVAGELFF.

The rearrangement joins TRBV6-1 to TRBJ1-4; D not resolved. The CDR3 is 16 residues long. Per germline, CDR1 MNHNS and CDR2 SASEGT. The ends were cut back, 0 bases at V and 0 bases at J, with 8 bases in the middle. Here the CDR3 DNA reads TGTGCCAGCAGTGAAGCAGGACTTGCAACTAATGAAAAACTGTTTTTT. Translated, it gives CASSEAGLATNEKLFF.

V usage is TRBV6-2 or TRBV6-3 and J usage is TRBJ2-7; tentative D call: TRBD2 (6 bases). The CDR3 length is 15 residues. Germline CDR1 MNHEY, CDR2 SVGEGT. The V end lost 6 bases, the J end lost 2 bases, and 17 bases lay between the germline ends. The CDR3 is CASSPGLPDPYEQYF. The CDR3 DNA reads TGTGCCAGCAGCCCTGGACTACCCGACCCCTACGAGCAGTACTTC.

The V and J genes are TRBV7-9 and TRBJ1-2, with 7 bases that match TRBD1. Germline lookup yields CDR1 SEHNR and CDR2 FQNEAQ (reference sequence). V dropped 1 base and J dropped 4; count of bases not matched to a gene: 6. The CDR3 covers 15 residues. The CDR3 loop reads CASSLGGQAVYGYTF. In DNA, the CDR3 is TGTGCCAGCAGCTTAGGCGGACAGGCGGTCTATGGCTACACCTTC.

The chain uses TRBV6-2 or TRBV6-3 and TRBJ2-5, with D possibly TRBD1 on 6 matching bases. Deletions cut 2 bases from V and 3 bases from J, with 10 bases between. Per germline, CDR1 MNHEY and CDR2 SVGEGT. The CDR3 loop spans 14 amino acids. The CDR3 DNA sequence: TGTGCCAGCAGTTACCCGGACAGAAAAGAGACCCAGTACTTC. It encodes CASSYPDRKETQYF.

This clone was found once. The CDR3 protein is CASSQDRYNEQFF. CDR3 coding DNA: TGTGCCAGCAGCCAGGACAGGTACAATGAGCAGTTCTTC. The V gene is TRBV11-3, the J gene TRBJ2-1; 7 bases fit TRBD1. Germline V lookup: CDR1 SGHNT, CDR2 YENEEA. With 5 bases clipped from V and 4 bases from J, the junction kept 2 bases outside the gene matches. This CDR3 has 13 amino acids. Filled out from reference TRBV11-3 and TRBJ2-1, the complete variable domain reads EAGVVQSPRYKIIEKKQPVAFWCNPISGHNTLYWYLQNLGQGPELLIRYENEEAVDDSQLPKDRFSAERLKGVDSTLKIQPAELGDSAVYLCASSQDRYNEQFFGPGTRLTVL.

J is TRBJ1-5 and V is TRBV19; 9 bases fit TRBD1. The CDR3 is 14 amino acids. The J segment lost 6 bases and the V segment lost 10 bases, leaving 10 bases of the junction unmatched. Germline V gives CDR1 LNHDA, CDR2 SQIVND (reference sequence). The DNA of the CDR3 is TGTGCCACCTTTACAGGGGGCGCGGGTCAGCCCCAGCATTTT. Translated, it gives CATFTGGAGQPQHF.

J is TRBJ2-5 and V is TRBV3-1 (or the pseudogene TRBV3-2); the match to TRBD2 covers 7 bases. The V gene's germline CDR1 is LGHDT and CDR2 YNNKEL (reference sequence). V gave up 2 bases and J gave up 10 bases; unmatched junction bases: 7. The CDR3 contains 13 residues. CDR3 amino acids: CASSQFQWEGQYF. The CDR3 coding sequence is TGTGCCAGCAGCCAATTTCAATGGGAGGGCCAGTACTTC.

The CDR3 nucleotides are TGTGCCAGCAGCGTAGCGGCAAATTCACCCCTCCACTTT. This encodes CASSVAANSPLHF. This sequence joins TRBV9 and TRBJ1-6, with D unclear. The CDR3 length is 13 residues. Germline-derived CDR1 and CDR2 are SGDLS and YYNGEE. With 0 bases removed from V and 7 bases from J, the gap between germline ends came to 5 bases.

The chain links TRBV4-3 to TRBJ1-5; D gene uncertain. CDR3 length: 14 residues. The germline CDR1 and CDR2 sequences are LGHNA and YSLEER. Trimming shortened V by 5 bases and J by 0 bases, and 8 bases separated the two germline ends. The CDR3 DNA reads TGCGCCAGCAGCTTCGATTATAGCAATCAGCCCCAGCATTTT. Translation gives CASSFDYSNQPQHF.

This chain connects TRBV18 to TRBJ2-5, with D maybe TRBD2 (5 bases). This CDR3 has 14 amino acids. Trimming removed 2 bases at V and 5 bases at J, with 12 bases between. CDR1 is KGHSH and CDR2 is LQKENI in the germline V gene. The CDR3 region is CASSPLTRSETQYF. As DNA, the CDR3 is TGTGCCAGCTCACCATTAACTAGGTCGGAGACCCAGTACTTC.

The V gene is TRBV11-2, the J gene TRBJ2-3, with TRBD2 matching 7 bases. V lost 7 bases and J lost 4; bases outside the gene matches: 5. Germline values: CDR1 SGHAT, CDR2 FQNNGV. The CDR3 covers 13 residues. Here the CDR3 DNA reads TGTGCCAGCACCCGACTAGCTTCAGATACGCAGTATTTT. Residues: CASTRLASDTQYF.

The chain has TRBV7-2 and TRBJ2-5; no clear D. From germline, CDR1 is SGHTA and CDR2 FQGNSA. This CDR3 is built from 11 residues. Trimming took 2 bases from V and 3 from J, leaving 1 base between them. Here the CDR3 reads CASSLKETQYF. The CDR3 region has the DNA TGTGCCAGCAGCTTAAAAGAGACCCAGTACTTC.

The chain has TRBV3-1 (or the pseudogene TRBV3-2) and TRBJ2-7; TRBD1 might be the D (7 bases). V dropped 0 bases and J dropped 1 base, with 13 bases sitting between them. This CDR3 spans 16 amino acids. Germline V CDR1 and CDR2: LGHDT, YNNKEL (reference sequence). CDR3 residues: CASSQDRRGRSYEQYF. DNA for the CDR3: TGTGCCAGCAGCCAAGATCGGAGGGGGCGATCCTACGAGCAGTACTTC.

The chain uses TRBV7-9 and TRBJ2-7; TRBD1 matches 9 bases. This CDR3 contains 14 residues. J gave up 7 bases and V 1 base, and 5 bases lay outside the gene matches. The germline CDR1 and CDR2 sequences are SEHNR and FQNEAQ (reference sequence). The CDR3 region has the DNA TGTGCCAGCAGCTTAGTACAGGGGGCGTTTGAGCAGTACTTC. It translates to CASSLVQGAFEQYF. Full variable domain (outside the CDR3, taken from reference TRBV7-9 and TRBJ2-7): DTGVSQNPRHKITKRGQNVTFRCDPISEHNRLYWYRQTLGQGPEFLTYFQNEAQLEKSRLLSDRFSAERPKGSFSTLEIQRTEQGDSAMYLCASSLVQGAFEQYFGPGTRLTVT.

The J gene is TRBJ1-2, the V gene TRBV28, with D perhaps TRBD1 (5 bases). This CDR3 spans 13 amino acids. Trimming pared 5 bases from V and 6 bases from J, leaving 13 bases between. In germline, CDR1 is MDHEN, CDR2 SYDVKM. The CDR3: CASSGRVGNGYTF. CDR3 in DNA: TGTGCCAGCAGTGGCAGGGTCGGTAATGGCTACACCTTC.

This CDR3 is CASSYDRQGYGYTF. CDR3 DNA sequence: TGTGCCAGCAGTTACGACAGACAAGGTTATGGCTACACCTTC. This chain joins TRBV7-2 and TRBJ1-2, with a tentative D call TRBD1 (5 bases). The CDR3 extends over 14 amino acids. The V and J ends lost 6 bases and 5 bases respectively, with 16 bases between them. In germline, CDR1 is SGHTA, CDR2 FQGNSA.

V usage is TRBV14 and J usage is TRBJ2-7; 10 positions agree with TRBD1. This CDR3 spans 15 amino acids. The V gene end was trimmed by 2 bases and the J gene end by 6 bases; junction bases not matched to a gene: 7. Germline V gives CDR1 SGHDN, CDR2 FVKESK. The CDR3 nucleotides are TGTGCCAGCAGCCAAACTCTCGGGACAGGGGCCGAGCAGTACTTC. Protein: CASSQTLGTGAEQYF. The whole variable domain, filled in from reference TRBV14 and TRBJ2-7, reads EAGVTQFPSHSVIEKGQTVTLRCDPISGHDNLYWYRRVMGKEIKFLLHFVKESKQDESGMPNNRFLAERTGGTYSTLKVQPAELEDSGVYFCASSQTLGTGAEQYFGPGTRLTVT.